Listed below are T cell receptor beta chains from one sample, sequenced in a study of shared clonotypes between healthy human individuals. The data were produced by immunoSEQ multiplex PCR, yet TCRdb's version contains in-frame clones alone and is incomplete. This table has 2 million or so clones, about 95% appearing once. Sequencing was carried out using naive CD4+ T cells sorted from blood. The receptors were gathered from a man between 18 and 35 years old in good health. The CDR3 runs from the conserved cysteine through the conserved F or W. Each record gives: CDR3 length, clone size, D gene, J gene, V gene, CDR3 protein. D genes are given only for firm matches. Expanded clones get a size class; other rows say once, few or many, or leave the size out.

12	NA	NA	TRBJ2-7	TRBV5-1	CASSPNSYEQYF
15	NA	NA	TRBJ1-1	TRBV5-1	CASSSQGFSNTEAFF
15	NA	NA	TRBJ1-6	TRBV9	CASSVDGLNNSPLHF
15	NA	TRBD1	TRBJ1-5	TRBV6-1	CASSEPTGGNQPQHF
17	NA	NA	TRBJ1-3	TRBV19	CASSPEGGPRPGNTIYF
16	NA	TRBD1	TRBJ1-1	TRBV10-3	CAISGETGGAGTEAFF
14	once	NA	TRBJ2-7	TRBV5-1	CASSLTAGSYEQYF
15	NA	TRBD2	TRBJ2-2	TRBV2	CASKGLAGVTGELFF
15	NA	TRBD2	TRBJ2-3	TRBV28	CASSHGGAGTDTQYF
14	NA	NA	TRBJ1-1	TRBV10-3	CAISEGGANTEAFF
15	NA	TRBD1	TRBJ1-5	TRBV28	CASSSPQGGNQPQHF
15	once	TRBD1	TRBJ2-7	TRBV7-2	CASSLKGGFSYEQYF
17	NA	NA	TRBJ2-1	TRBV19	CASTRRVGKGAYNEQFF
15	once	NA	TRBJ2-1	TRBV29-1	CSVEGVSGEGFEQFF
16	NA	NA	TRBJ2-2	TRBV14	CASSVAGTLNTGELFF
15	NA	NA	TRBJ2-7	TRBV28	CASSSGPPGSYEQYF